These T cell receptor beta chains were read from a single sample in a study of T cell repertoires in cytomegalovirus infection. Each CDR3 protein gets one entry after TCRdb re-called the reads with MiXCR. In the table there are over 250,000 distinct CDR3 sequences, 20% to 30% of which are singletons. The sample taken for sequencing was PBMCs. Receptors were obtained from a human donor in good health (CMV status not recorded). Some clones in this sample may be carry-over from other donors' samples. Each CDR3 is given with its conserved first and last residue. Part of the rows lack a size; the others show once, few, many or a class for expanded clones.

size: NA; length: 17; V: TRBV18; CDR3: CASSRTSGGAFYNEQFF
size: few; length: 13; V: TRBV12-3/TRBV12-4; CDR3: CASSQTGLYGYTF
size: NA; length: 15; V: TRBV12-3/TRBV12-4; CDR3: CASSPGQGKGNEQFF
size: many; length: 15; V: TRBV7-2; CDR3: CASSFDRGPTDTQYF
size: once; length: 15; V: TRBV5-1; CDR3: CASTTGTGAGDTQYF
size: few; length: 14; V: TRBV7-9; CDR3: CASSSTTGNYGYTF
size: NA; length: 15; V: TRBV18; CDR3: CASSPAQDSNQPQHF
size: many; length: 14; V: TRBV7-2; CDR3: CASSYGGSSYEQYF
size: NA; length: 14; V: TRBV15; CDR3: CATSRDLRGYEQYF
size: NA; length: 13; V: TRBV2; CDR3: CASSEVGNYEQYF
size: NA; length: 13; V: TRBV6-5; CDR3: CASSRHRATEAFF
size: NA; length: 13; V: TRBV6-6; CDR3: CASRGPNTGELFF
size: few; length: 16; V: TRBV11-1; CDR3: CASSLVGRAAKNIQYF
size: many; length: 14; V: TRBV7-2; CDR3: CASSRQGGNQPQHF
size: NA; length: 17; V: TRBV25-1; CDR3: CASSATGTGVFQETQYF
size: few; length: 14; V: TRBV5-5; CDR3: CASSLYAGSNEQFF
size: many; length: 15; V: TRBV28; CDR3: CASSPPASGANVLTF
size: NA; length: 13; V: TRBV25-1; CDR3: CASGDRYTGELFF
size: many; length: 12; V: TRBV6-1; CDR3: CASSYVGVEQFF
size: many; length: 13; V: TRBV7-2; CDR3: CASSLERENIQYF
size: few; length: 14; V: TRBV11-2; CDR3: CASSFLDKAHGYTF
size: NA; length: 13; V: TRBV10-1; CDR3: CASSDSQYTEAFF
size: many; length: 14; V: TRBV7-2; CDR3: CASSSGISSYEQYF